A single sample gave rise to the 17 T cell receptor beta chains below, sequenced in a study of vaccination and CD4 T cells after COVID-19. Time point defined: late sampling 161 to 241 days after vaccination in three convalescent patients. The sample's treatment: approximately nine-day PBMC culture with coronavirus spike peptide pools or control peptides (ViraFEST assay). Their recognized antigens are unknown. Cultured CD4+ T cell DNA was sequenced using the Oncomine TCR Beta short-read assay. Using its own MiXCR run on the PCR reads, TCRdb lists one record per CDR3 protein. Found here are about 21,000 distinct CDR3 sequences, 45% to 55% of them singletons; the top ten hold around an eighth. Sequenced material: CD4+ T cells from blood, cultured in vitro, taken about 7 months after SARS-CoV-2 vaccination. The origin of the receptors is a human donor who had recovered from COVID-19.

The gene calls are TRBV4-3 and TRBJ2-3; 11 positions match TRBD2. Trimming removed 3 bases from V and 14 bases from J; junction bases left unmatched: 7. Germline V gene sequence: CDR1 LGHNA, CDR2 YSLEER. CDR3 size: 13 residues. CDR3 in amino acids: CASSHTTSGSWYF. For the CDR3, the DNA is TGCGCCAGCAGCCACACCACTAGCGGGAGCTGGTATTTT.

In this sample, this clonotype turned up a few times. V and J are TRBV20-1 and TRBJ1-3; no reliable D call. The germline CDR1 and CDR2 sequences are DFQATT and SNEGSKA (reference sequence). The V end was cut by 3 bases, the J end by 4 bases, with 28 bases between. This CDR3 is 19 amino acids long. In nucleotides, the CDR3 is TGCAGTGCTAGGAGGAGGAGGGCCTCGTGGTCCCCTCTGGGAAACACCATATATTTT. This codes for CSARRRRASWSPLGNTIYF.

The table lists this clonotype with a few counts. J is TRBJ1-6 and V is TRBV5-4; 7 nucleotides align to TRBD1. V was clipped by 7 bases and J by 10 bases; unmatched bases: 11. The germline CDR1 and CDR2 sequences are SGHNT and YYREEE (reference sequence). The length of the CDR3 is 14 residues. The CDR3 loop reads CASGLQGDGSPLHF. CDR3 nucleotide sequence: TGTGCCAGCGGATTGCAGGGGGATGGGTCACCCCTCCACTTT.

For the CDR3, the DNA is TGTGCCAGCACCAGGGGGCAAGGCGAGCAGTACTTC. Protein product: CASTRGQGEQYF. The chain employs TRBV6-2 or TRBV6-3 and TRBJ2-7; 8 bases fit TRBD1. With 7 bases clipped from V and 6 bases from J, the junction kept 5 bases outside the gene matches. The CDR3 spans 12 residues. Germline V gene data show CDR1 as MNHEY and CDR2 as SVGEGT.

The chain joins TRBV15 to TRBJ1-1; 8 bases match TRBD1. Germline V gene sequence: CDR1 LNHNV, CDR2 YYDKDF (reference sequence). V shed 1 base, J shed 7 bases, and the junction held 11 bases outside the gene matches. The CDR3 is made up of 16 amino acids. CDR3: CATSRAQGGAKSEAFF. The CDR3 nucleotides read TGTGCCACCAGCAGAGCACAGGGGGGAGCAAAGAGTGAAGCTTTCTTT.

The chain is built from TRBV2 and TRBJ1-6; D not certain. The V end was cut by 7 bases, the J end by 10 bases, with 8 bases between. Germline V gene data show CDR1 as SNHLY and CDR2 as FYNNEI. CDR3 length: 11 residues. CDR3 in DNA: TGTGCCAGCACCGCGGCCTCACCCCTCCACTTT. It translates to CASTAASPLHF.

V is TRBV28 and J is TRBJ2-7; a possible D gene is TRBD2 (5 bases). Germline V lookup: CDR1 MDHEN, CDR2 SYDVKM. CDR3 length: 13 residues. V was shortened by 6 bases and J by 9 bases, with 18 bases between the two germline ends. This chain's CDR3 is CASSRGRRGGQYF. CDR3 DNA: TGTGCCAGCAGCCGAGGACGGCGCGGAGGGCAGTACTTC.

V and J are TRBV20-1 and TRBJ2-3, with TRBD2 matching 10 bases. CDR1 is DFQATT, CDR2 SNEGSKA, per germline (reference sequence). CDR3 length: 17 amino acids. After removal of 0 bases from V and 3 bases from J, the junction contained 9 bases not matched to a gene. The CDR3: CSARDAGSGRSTDTQYF. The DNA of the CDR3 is TGCAGTGCTAGAGATGCCGGTAGCGGGAGGTCTACAGATACGCAGTATTTT.

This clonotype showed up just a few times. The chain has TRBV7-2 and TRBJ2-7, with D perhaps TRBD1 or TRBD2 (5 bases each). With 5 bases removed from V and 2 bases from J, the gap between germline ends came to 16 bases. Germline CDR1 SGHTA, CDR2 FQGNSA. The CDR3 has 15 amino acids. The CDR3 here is CASSKDRDPTYEQYF. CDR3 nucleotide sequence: TGTGCCAGCAGCAAAGACCGGGACCCTACCTACGAGCAGTACTTC.

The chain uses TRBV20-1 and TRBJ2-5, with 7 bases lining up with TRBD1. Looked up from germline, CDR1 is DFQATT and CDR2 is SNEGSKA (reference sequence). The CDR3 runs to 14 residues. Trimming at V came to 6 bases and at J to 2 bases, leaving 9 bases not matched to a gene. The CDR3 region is CSAAPGQVQETQYF. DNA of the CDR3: TGCAGTGCGGCCCCTGGACAGGTTCAAGAGACCCAGTACTTC.

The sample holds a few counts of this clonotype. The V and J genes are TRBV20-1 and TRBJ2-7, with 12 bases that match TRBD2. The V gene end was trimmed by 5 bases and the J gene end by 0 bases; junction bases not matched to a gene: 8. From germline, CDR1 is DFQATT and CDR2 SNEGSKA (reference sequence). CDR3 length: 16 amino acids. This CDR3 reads CSASGLAGSSSYEQYF. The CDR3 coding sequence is TGCAGTGCTTCGGGACTAGCGGGCTCGAGCTCCTACGAGCAGTACTTC.

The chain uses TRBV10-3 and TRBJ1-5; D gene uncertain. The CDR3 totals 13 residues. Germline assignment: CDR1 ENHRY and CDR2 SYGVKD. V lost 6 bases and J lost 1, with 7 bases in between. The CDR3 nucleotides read TGTGCCATCAGCTCAGTAAGCAATCAGCCCCAGCATTTT. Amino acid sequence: CAISSVSNQPQHF.

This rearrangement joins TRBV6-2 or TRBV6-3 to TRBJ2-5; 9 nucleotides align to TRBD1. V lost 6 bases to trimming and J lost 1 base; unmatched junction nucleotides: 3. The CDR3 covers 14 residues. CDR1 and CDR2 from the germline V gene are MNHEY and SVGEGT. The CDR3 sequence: CASSRQGGQETQYF. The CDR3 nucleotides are TGTGCCAGCAGCCGACAGGGGGGCCAAGAGACCCAGTACTTC.

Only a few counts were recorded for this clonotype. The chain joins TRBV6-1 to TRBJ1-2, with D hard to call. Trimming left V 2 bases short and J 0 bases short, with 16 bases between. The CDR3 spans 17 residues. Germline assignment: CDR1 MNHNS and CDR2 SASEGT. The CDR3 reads CASSERMAWETNYGYTF. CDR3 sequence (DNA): TGTGCCAGCAGTGAACGGATGGCTTGGGAAACTAACTATGGCTACACCTTC.

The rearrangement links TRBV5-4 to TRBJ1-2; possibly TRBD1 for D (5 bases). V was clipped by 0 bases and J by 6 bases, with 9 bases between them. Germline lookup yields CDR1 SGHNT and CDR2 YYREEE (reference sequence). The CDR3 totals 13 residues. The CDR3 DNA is TGTGCCAGCAGCTTGGTAGGGGCCAATGGCTACACCTTC. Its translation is CASSLVGANGYTF.

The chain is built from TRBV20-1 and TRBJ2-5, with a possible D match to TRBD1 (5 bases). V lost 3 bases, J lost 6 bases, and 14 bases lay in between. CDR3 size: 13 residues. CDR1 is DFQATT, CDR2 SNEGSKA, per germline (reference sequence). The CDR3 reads CSARSRVVQTQYF. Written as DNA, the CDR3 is TGCAGTGCTAGGAGCAGGGTTGTCCAGACCCAGTACTTC.

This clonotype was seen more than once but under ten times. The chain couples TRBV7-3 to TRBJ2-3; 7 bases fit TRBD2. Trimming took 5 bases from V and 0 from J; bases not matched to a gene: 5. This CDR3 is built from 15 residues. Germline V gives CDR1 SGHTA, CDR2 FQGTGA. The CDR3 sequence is CASSRAGTSTDTQYF. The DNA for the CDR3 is TGTGCCAGCAGCCGAGCGGGAACTAGCACAGATACGCAGTATTTT.